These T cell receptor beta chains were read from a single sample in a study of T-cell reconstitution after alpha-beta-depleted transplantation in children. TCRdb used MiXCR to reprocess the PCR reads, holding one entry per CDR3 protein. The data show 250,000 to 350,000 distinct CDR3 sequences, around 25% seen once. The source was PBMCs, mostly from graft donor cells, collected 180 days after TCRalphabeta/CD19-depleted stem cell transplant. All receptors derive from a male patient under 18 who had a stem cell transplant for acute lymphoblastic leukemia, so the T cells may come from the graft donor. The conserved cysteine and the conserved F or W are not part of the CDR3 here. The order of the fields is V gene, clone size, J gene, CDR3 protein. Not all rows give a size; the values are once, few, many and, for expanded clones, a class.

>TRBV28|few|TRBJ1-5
ASSLLDRVVGQPQH
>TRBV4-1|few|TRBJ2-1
ASSHRAILVSSYNEQF
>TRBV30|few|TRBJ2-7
AWSGGQYNEQY
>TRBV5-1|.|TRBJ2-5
ASSRPTGMHDQETQY
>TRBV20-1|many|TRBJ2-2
SARLQGLGTGELF
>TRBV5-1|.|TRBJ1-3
ASSCPPSSGNTIY
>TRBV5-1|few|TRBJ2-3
ASSLAGGLVSDTQY
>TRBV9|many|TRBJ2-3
ASSATAGVDTQY
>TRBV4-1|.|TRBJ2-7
ASSQTTSGGFYEQY
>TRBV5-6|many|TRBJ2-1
ASSFNNEQF
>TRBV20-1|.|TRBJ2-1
SARAVSGSAYNEQF
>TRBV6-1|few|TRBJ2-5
ASSLSGVEQETQY
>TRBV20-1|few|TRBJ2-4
SASGTPRTGGTIQY
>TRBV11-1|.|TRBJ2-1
ASSPGLAGGPYSYNEQF
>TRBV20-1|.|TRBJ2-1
SAIERRLYNEQF
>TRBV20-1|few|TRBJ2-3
SASGGEGKDTQY
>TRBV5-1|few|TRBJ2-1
ASSSPPGQASYNEQF
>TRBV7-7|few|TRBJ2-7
ASSFDAGPSYEQY
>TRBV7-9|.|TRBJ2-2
ASSLKPRELF
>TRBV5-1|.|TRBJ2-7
ASSAPGQGVDEQY
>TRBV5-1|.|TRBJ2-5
ASSKTSGYQETQY
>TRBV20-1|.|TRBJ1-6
SARDEKGSYNSPLH
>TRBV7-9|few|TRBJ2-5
ASSFQLNQETQY
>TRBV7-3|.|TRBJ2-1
ASSWGTGEQF
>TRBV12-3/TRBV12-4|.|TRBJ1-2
ASSLADRDDGYT
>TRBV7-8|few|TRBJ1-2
ASSLARSAYGYT
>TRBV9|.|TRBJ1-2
ASSPTRGRIFYGYT
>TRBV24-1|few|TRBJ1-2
ATSDQTRYGYT
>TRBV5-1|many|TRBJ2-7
ASSREAGSVHEQY
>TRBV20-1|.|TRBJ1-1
SAPMNTEAF
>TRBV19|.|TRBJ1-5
ASRPVQGPDRLNQPQH
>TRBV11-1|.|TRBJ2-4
AISLGTSGALAKNIQY
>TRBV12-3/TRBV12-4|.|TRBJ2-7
ASFTRGQRYEQY
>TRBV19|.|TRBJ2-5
ASSIYSGSLETQY
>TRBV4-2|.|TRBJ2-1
ASSQDMGLAGYSDEQF
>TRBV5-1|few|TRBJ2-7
ASSPGTPRGEQY
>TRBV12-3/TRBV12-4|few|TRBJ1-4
ASSFGADGEKLF
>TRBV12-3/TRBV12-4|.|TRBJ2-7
ASSPGQLLEQY
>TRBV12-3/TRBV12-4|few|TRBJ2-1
ASSFWLHNEQF
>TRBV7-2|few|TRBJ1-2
ASSLYRSRGGYT
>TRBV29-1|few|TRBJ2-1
SVDDGPTSPYNEQF
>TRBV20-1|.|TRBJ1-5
SARDRATLSNQPQH